The clone carrying this TCR beta chain was counted only a few times. Its antigen is not known. These data originate in a study of T-cell reconstitution after alpha-beta-depleted transplantation in children. Study results and caveats: By one year post-transplant, T-cell counts and diversity largely arose from T cells that were newly produced. There were reportedly several hundred expanded graft clones from which alpha-beta T cells came about two months after transplant.

Trimming cost V 0 bases and J 2 bases; bases outside gene matches: 7. Germline V CDR1 and CDR2: SGHRS, YFSETQ. This CDR3 is 18 amino acids long. The TCRbeta library incorporated unique molecular identifiers. One entry per CDR3 protein results from TCRdb running MiXCR on the PCR reads. The table includes just under 150,000 distinct CDR3 sequences, about 8.8% detected once. The V and J genes are TRBV5-1 and TRBJ2-3; 12 positions match TRBD2. Sequenced here: PBMCs, mostly from graft donor cells, sampled 180 days after TCRalphabeta/CD19-depleted stem cell transplant. This receptor was obtained from a female patient aged 2-15 years who had a stem cell transplant for congenital amegakaryocytic thrombocytopenia, so the T cells may come from the graft donor. CDR3 DNA sequence: TGCGCCAGCAGCTTGGCCAAGACTAGCGGGGGACACACAGATACGCAGTATTTT. Protein: CASSLAKTSGGHTDTQYF.